Shown below are 14 T cell receptor beta chains from a single sample sequenced in a study of identical twins (dated by TCRdb to the mid-2010s). Preparation of the library involved 5' RACE. The run used an Illumina HiSeq 2000. TCRdb passed the public sequencing reads through fastp at Q25 and MiXCR, retaining productive beta sequences. Identical CDR3 protein sequences are pooled into one entry, listed with their most common genes and DNA. This sample gives under 900,000 distinct CDR3 sequences in total; over 9% of them show up just once. The top ten clones comprise around 1.6% of the sample. The sample was also reused in another study, on yellow fever vaccine responses in identical twins.

The specimen was PBMCs. The receptors were sampled from a young woman in good health.

The rearrangement joins TRBV7-6 to TRBJ1-1; 11 nucleotides line up with TRBD1. CDR3 length: 16 amino acids. V lost 5 bases, J lost 6 bases, and 11 bases stayed unmatched. Germline values: CDR1 SGHVS, CDR2 FNYEAQ. The CDR3 reads CASSGGTGGVGPEAFF. In DNA form, the CDR3 reads TGTGCCAGCAGCGGAGGGACAGGGGGAGTAGGCCCTGAAGCTTTCTTT.

This clonotype was observed many times. The chain is built from TRBV3-1 and TRBJ2-3; 8 nucleotides line up with TRBD1. The junction had 2 bases not matched to a gene; V was cut back by 6 bases and J by 3 bases. CDR1 and CDR2 (germline): LGHDT, YNNKEL (reference sequence). CDR3 length: 13 residues. DNA for the CDR3: TGTGCCAGCAGTCAGGGGGCGACAGATACGCAGTATTTT. Protein sequence: CASSQGATDTQYF.

The chain employs TRBV20-1 and TRBJ1-2; tentatively, D is TRBD1 (6 bases). CDR3 length: 13 residues. Trimming left V 3 bases short and J 4 bases short, with 12 bases between. Germline values: CDR1 DFQATT, CDR2 SNEGSKA (reference sequence). The CDR3 region has the DNA TGCAGTGCTAGGAAAACAGGGATCTATGGCTACACCTTC. This sequence encodes CSARKTGIYGYTF.

In this sample, this clonotype turned up a few times. This rearrangement joins TRBV20-1 to TRBJ1-6; D unclear. Germline lookup yields CDR1 DFQATT and CDR2 SNEGSKA (reference sequence). V lost 6 bases to trimming and J lost 7 bases, with 16 bases between them. The CDR3 is 14 amino acids. The CDR3 sequence: CSAPAGWVNSPLHF. In nucleotides, the CDR3 is TGCAGTGCCCCAGCGGGGTGGGTAAATTCACCCCTCCACTTT.

This clonotype was recorded a few times. This chain links TRBV28 with TRBJ2-7; 10 nucleotides line up with TRBD2. There are 18 residues in the CDR3. J was trimmed by 7 bases and V by 4 bases; bases with no gene match: 19. Germline CDR1 reads MDHEN; CDR2 reads SYDVKM. CDR3 protein: CASSSDDPRAGGPGEQYF. The CDR3 DNA reads as TGTGCCAGCAGTTCTGACGACCCACGAGCGGGAGGGCCGGGGGAGCAGTACTTC.

This clonotype was counted at least ten times. The V gene is TRBV5-1, the J gene TRBJ1-3; 8 nucleotides line up with TRBD1. After removal of 4 bases from V and 0 bases from J, the junction contained 6 bases not matched to a gene. Looked up from germline, CDR1 is SGHRS and CDR2 is YFSETQ. CDR3 length: 16 residues. CDR3 DNA sequence: TGCGCCAGCAGCGTGACAGGGGAGAGCTCTGGAAACACCATATATTTT. Translated, it gives CASSVTGESSGNTIYF.

V usage is TRBV12-3 or TRBV12-4 and J usage is TRBJ1-1; D gene ambiguous. Trimming removed 7 bases from V and 3 bases from J, with 9 bases in between. The CDR3 is made up of 12 amino acids. The CDR3 protein is CASTLTHTEAFF. CDR3 DNA sequence: TGTGCCAGCACCTTGACCCACACTGAAGCTTTCTTT.

This clonotype appeared a few times. The chain carries TRBV7-2 and TRBJ2-3; D is ambiguous. The CDR3 runs 14 residues. CDR1 and CDR2 from the germline V gene are SGHTA and FQGNSA. Between the trimmed V and J ends, which lost 5 bases and 3 bases, there was a span of 12 bases. CDR3 coding DNA: TGTGCCAGCAGCCAAAGGCCCCAGACAGATACGCAGTATTTT. Translation: CASSQRPQTDTQYF.

V usage is TRBV6-5 and J usage is TRBJ2-5; a possible D gene is TRBD2 (5 bases). Trimming shortened V by 2 bases and J by 3 bases, and 10 bases separated the two germline ends. CDR1 is MNHEY, CDR2 SVGAGI, per germline. This CDR3 spans 14 amino acids. The CDR3 region has the DNA TGTGCCAGCAGTTACGTAGGGAGAAAAGAGACCCAGTACTTC. Translated, it gives CASSYVGRKETQYF.

In DNA form, the CDR3 reads TGTGCCAGCAGTCGAGCGGCTGGGACAGGGCTACAAGAGACCCAGTACTTC. Amino acid sequence: CASSRAAGTGLQETQYF. The rearrangement joins TRBV7-9 to TRBJ2-5; 9 positions match TRBD1. CDR1 and CDR2 from the germline V gene are SEHNR and FQNEAQ (reference sequence). V shed 6 bases, J shed 2 bases, and the junction held 13 bases outside the gene matches. The CDR3 loop spans 17 amino acids.

For the CDR3, the DNA is TGCGCCAGCAGACCGGCGGGGAATGAGCAGTTCTTC. Protein product: CASRPAGNEQFF. The genes are TRBV5-1 and TRBJ2-1; D is possibly TRBD2 (6 bases). Germline CDR1 is SGHRS and CDR2 is YFSETQ. Trimming shortened V by 5 bases and J by 7 bases, and 10 bases separated the two germline ends. This CDR3 region has 12 residues. The whole variable domain, remainder taken from reference TRBV5-1 and TRBJ2-1, is KAGVTQTPRYLIKTRGQQVTLSCSPISGHRSVSWYQQTPGQGLQFLFEYFSETQRNKGNFPGRFSGRQFSNSRSEMNVSTLELGDSALYLCASRPAGNEQFFGPGTRLTVL.

A few counts support this clonotype. The rearrangement links TRBV5-1 to TRBJ1-5; D is unresolved. V was shortened by 0 bases and J by 4 bases, with 8 bases between the two germline ends. CDR1 is SGHRS and CDR2 is YFSETQ in the germline V gene. This CDR3 is built from 14 residues. CDR3 sequence reads: CASSLGALNQPQHF. The CDR3 region has the DNA TGCGCCAGCAGCTTGGGGGCCCTAAATCAGCCCCAGCATTTT.

The rearrangement uses TRBV7-6 and TRBJ2-3; 13 bases are a match to TRBD2. CDR3 length equals 17 residues. J was trimmed by 4 bases and V by 3 bases; bases with no gene match: 7. CDR1 and CDR2 from the germline V gene are SGHVS and FNYEAQ. The CDR3 reads CASSLGTSGTVADTQYF. The DNA for the CDR3 is TGTGCCAGCAGCTTGGGGACTAGCGGGACAGTCGCAGATACGCAGTATTTT.

The V gene is TRBV7-3, the J gene TRBJ2-1; D is perhaps TRBD2 (5 bases). CDR1 is SGHTA and CDR2 is FQGTGA in the germline V gene. V was trimmed by 2 bases and J by 2 bases, leaving 10 bases between them. The CDR3 length is 15 residues. Here the CDR3 reads CASSLAGLAYNEQFF. CDR3 in DNA: TGTGCCAGCAGCTTAGCGGGTCTTGCCTACAATGAGCAGTTCTTC. The whole variable domain, filled in from reference TRBV7-3 and TRBJ2-1, reads GAGVSQTPSNKVTEKGKYVELRCDPISGHTALYWYRQSLGQGPEFLIYFQGTGAADDSGLPNDRFFAVRPEGSVSTLKIQRTERGDSAVYLCASSLAGLAYNEQFFGPGTRLTVL.